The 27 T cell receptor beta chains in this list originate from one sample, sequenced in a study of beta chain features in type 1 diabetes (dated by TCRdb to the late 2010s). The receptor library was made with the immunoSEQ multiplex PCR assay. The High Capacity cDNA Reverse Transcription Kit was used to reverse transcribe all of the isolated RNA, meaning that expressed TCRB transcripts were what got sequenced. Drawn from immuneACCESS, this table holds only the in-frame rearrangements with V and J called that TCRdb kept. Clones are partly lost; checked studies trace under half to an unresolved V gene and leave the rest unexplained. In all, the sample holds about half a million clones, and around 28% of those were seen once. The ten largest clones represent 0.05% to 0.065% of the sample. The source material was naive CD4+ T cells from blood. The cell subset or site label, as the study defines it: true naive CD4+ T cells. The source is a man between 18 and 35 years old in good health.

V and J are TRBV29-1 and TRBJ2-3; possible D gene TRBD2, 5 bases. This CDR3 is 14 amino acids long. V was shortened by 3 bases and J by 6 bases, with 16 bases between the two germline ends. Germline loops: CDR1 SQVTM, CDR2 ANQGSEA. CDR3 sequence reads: CSVEEAVPLDTQYF. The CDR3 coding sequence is TGCAGCGTTGAGGAGGCCGTACCTCTTGATACGCAGTATTTT.

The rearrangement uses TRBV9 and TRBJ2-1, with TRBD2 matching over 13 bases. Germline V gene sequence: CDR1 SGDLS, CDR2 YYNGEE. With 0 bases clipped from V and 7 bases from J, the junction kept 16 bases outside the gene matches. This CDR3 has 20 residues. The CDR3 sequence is CASSVARGGVGLAGVNEQFF. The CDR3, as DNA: TGTGCCAGCAGCGTAGCGCGGGGAGGGGTTGGACTAGCGGGAGTTAATGAGCAGTTCTTC.

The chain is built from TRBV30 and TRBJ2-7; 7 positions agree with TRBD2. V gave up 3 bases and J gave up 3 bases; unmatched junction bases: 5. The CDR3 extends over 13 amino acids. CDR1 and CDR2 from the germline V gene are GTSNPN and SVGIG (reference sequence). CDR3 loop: CAWRARGSYEQYF. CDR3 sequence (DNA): TGTGCCTGGAGGGCTCGCGGGAGCTACGAGCAGTACTTC.

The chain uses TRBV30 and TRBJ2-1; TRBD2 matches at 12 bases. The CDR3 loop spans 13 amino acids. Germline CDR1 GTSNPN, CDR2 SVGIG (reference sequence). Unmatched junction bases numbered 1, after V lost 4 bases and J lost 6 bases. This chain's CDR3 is CAWTSGRGNEQFF. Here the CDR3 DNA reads TGTGCCTGGACTAGCGGGAGGGGCAATGAGCAGTTCTTC.

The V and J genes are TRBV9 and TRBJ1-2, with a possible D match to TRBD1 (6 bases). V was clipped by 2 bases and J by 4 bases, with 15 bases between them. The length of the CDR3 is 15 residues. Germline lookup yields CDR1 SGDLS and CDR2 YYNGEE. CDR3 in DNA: TGTGCCAGCAGCGTCCGTCCCGAGGGGGGCTATGGCTACACCTTC. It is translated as CASSVRPEGGYGYTF.

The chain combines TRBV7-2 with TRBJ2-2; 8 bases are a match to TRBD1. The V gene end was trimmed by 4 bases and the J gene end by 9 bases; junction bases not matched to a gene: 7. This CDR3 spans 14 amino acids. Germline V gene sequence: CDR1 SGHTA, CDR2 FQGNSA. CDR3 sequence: CASSSRTGWRELFF. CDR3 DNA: TGTGCCAGCAGCTCAAGGACAGGGTGGCGGGAGCTGTTTTTT.

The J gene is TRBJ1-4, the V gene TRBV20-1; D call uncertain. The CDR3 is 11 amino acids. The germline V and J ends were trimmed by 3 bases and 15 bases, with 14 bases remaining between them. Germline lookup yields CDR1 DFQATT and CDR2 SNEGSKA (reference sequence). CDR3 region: CSASGLGKVFF. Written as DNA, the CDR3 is TGCAGTGCTAGCGGATTAGGGAAAGTGTTTTTT.

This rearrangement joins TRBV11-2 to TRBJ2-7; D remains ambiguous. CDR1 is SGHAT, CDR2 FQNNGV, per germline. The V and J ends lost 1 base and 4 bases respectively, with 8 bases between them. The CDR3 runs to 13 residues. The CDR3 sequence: CASSLVFRYEQYF. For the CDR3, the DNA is TGTGCCAGCAGCTTAGTGTTCAGATACGAGCAGTACTTC.

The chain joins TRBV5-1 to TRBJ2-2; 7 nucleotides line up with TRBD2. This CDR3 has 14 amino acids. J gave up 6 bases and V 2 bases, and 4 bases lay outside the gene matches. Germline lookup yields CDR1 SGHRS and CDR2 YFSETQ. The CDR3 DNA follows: TGCGCCAGCAGCTTCCAGGGAGGGGCCGGGGAGCTGTTTTTT. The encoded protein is CASSFQGGAGELFF. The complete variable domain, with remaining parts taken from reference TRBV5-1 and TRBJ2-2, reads KAGVTQTPRYLIKTRGQQVTLSCSPISGHRSVSWYQQTPGQGLQFLFEYFSETQRNKGNFPGRFSGRQFSNSRSEMNVSTLELGDSALYLCASSFQGGAGELFFGEGSRLTVL.

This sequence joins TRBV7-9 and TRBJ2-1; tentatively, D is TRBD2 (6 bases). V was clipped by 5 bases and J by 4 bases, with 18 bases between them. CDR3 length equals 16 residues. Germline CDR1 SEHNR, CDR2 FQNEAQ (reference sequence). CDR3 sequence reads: CASSPGGDSMYNEQFF. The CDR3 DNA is TGTGCCAGCAGCCCCGGCGGGGACTCGATGTACAATGAGCAGTTCTTC.

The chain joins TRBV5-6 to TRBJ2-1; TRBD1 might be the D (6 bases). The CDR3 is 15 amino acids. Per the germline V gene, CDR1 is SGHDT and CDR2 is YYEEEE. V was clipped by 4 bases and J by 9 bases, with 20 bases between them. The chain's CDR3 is CASSVTGSGTGEQFF. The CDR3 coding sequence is TGTGCCAGCAGCGTTACAGGGTCTGGTACTGGTGAGCAGTTCTTC.

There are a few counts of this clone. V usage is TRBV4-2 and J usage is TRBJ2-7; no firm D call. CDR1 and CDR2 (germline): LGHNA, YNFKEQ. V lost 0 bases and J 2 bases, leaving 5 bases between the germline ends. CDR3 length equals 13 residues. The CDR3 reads CASSQDFTYEQYF. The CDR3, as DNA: TGTGCCAGCAGCCAAGATTTTACCTACGAGCAGTACTTC.

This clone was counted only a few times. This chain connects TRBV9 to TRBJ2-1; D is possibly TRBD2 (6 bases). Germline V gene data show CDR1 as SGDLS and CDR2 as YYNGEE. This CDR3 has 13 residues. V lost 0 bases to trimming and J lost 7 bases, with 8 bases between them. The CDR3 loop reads CASSVALANEQFF. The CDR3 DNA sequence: TGTGCCAGCAGCGTAGCACTAGCAAATGAGCAGTTCTTC.

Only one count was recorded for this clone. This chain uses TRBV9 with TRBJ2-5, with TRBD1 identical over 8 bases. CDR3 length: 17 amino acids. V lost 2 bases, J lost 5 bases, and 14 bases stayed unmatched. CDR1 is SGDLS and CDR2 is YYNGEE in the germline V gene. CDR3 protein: CASSVTSNRGAGETQYF. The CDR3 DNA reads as TGTGCCAGCAGCGTCACATCGAACAGGGGGGCTGGGGAGACCCAGTACTTC.

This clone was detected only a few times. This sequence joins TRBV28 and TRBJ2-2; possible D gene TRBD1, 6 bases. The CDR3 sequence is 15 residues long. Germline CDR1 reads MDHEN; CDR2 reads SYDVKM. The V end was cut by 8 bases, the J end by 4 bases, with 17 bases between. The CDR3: CASGSTGLGTGELFF. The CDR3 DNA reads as TGTGCCAGCGGCTCGACAGGCTTAGGCACCGGGGAGCTGTTTTTT. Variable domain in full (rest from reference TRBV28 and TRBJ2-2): DVKVTQSSRYLVKRTGEKVFLECVQDMDHENMFWYRQDPGLGLRLIYFSYDVKMKEKGDIPEGYSVSREKKERFSLILESASTNQTSMYLCASGSTGLGTGELFFGEGSRLTVL.

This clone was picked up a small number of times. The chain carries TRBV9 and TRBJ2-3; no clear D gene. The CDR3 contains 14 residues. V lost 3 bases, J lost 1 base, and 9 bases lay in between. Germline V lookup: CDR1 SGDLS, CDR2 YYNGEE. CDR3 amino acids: CASSDLRGTDTQYF. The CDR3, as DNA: TGTGCCAGCAGCGATCTACGGGGCACAGATACGCAGTATTTT.

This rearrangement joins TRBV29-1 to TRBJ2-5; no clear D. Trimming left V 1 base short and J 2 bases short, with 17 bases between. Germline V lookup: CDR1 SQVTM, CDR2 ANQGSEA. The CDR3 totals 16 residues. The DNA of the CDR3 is TGCAGCGTTGAAGTGGTCCCTGGCATGGAGCAAGAGACCCAGTACTTC. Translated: CSVEVVPGMEQETQYF.

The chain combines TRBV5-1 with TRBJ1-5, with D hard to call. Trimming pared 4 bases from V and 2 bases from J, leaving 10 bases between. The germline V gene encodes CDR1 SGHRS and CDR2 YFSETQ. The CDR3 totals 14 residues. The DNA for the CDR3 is TGCGCCAGCAGCGCGGTCGGTGGCAATCAGCCCCAGCATTTT. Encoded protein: CASSAVGGNQPQHF. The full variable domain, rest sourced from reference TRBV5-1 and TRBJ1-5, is KAGVTQTPRYLIKTRGQQVTLSCSPISGHRSVSWYQQTPGQGLQFLFEYFSETQRNKGNFPGRFSGRQFSNSRSEMNVSTLELGDSALYLCASSAVGGNQPQHFGDGTRLSIL.

The CDR3 region is CASSRPGTGAHNEQFF. CDR3 DNA: TGTGCCAGCAGCCGCCCTGGGACCGGGGCGCACAATGAGCAGTTCTTC. The rearrangement joins TRBV27 to TRBJ2-1; D assignment may be TRBD1 or TRBD2 (5 bases each). Per germline, CDR1 MNHEY and CDR2 SMNVEV (reference sequence). The CDR3 is 16 residues long. The V and J ends lost 6 bases and 5 bases respectively, with 20 bases between them.

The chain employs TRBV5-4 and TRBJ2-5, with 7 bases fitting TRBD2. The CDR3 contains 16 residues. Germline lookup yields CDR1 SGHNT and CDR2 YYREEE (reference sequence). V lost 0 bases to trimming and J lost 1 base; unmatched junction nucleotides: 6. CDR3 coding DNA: TGTGCCAGCAGCTTGGGAGGGCTAGCGGCCCAAGAGACCCAGTACTTC. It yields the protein CASSLGGLAAQETQYF.

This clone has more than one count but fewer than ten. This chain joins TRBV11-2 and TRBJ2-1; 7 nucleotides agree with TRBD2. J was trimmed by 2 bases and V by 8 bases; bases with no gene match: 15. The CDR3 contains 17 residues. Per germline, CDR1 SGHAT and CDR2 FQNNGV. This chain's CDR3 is CASLGRGERGPYNEQFF. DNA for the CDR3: TGTGCCAGCTTAGGGAGGGGCGAGCGGGGCCCCTACAATGAGCAGTTCTTC.

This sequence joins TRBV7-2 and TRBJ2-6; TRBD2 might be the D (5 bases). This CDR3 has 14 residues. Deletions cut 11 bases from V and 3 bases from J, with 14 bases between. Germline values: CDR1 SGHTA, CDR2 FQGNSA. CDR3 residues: CAANRGSGANVLTF. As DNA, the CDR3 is TGTGCCGCGAACCGAGGGAGTGGGGCCAACGTCCTGACTTTC.

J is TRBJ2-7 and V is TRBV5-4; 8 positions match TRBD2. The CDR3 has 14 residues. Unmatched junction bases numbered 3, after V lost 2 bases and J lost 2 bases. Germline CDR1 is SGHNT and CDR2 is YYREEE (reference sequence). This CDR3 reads CASSLWTSTYEQYF. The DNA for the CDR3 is TGTGCCAGCAGCTTATGGACTAGCACCTACGAGCAGTACTTC.

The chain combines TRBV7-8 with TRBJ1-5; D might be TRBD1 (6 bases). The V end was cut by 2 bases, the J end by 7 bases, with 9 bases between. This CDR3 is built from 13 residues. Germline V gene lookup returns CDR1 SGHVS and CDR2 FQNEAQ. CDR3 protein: CASSLRGNQPQHF. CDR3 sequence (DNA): TGTGCCAGCAGCTTAAGGGGGAACCAGCCCCAGCATTTT. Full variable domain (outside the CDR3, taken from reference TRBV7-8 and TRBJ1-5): GAGVSQSPRYKVAKRGQDVALRCDPISGHVSLFWYQQALGQGPEFLTYFQNEAQLDKSGLPSDRFFAERPEGSVSTLKIQRTQQEDSAVYLCASSLRGNQPQHFGDGTRLSIL.

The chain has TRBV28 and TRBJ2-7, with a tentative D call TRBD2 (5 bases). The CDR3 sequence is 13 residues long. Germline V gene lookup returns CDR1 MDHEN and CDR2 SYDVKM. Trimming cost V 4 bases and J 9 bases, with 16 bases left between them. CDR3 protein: CASSSTEYEGQYF. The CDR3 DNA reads TGTGCCAGCAGTTCGACCGAATACGAGGGGCAGTACTTC.

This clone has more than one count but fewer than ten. CDR3 coding DNA: TGTGCCACCAGCAGAGCAATACGCAATGAGCAGTTCTTC. Protein sequence: CATSRAIRNEQFF. This rearrangement joins TRBV15 to TRBJ2-1; no clear D gene. The germline gives CDR1 LNHNV, CDR2 YYDKDF (reference sequence). V lost 1 base to trimming and J lost 6 bases, with 7 bases between them. The CDR3 is made up of 13 amino acids.

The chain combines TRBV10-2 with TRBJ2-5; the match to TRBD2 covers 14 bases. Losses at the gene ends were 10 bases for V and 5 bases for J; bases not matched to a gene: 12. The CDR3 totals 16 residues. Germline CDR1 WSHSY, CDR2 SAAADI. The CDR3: CATRTSGGSLRETQYF. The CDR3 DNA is TGCGCCACCCGGACTAGCGGGGGGAGCCTGAGGGAGACCCAGTACTTC.